This T cell receptor beta chain was captured by sequencing in a study of blood T cell repertoires in COVID-19. Assay: immunoSEQ multiplex PCR; the TCRdb copy retains only in-frame clones and omits some. Among about 180,000 clones listed, approximately 88% were seen once. J lost 3 bases, V lost 4 bases, and 4 bases had no gene match. The germline V gene encodes CDR1 SGHDT and CDR2 YYEEEE. CDR3 length: 14 amino acids. Sequencing was performed on peripheral blood. This clonotype was sampled from a woman aged 35 to 49 with COVID-19, enrolled during active disease. V and J are TRBV5-6 and TRBJ2-3; TRBD1 aligns across 8 bases. Here the CDR3 DNA reads TGTGCCAGCAGCCAGGGGGCTAGGACAGATACGCAGTATTTT. Translation gives CASSQGARTDTQYF.